This passage covers 14 T cell receptor beta chains from one sample sequenced in a study of T cell responses to AZD1222 COVID-19 vaccine. The protocol was immunoSEQ multiplex PCR, while the TCRdb copy is restricted to in-frame clones and leaves out a portion. The table lists some 140,000 clones, 91% of them singletons, with around 2.7% in the top ten. Sequencing used peripheral blood, obtained on day 0 of AZD1222 vaccination. The receptors here all came from an adult in good health.

The chain has TRBV27 and TRBJ1-3; 8 bases fit TRBD1. Germline loops: CDR1 MNHEY, CDR2 SMNVEV (reference sequence). The V segment lost 6 bases and the J segment 0 bases; nucleotides outside the gene matches: 7. The CDR3 contains 16 residues. CDR3 sequence (DNA): TGTGCCAGCAGGCGGACAGGGTCATCCTCTGGAAACACCATATATTTT. It codes for CASRRTGSSSGNTIYF.

The V call is TRBV14, the J call TRBJ2-1; the D gene is possibly TRBD2 (5 bases). Germline CDR1 SGHDN, CDR2 FVKESK. V was cut by 3 bases and J by 9 bases, with 18 bases left in between. The CDR3 runs 15 residues. In DNA form, the CDR3 reads TGTGCCAGCAGCCATTGGAGGAGCCCTTTGCCTGAGCAGTTCTTC. Translating it yields CASSHWRSPLPEQFF.

V usage is TRBV28 and J usage is TRBJ1-4; unclear D gene. The CDR3 is made up of 17 amino acids. Germline CDR1 is MDHEN and CDR2 is SYDVKM. V was pared by 2 bases and J by 0 bases, with 13 bases between. CDR3 sequence reads: CASSLQLGDSTNEKLFF. In DNA, the CDR3 is TGTGCCAGCAGTTTACAGTTGGGAGACTCAACTAATGAAAAACTGTTTTTT.

The gene calls are TRBV7-8 and TRBJ2-7, with TRBD2 matching 8 bases. V shed 4 bases and J 3 bases; nucleotides not matched to a gene: 8. The CDR3 sequence is 15 residues long. Germline CDR1 is SGHVS and CDR2 is FQNEAQ. The CDR3, as DNA: TGTGCCAGCAGCTCCGGCCCCGGGAGGGACTACGAGCAGTACTTC. Translated: CASSSGPGRDYEQYF.

This clone appeared a few times. The rearrangement uses TRBV4-3 and TRBJ1-6, with D uncertain. The CDR3 length is 13 residues. The germline CDR1 and CDR2 sequences are LGHNA and YSLEER. V was clipped by 2 bases and J by 12 bases, with 11 bases between them. In DNA, the CDR3 is TGCGCCAGCAGCCAATTCCGGGGTTTACCCCTCCACTTT. It yields the protein CASSQFRGLPLHF.

The CDR3 DNA follows: TGTGCCAGCAGCTCCCGGGGAAATGAGCAGTTCTTC. Amino acid sequence: CASSSRGNEQFF. This chain connects TRBV11-2 to TRBJ2-1, with D perhaps TRBD2 (5 bases). This CDR3 is built from 12 residues. CDR1 and CDR2 from the germline V gene are SGHAT and FQNNGV. With 4 bases removed from V and 7 bases from J, the gap between germline ends came to 8 bases.

The J gene is TRBJ1-2, the V gene TRBV5-4; TRBD1 aligns across 8 bases. Germline CDR1 and CDR2: SGHNT and YYREEE (reference sequence). Unmatched junction bases numbered 7, after V lost 5 bases and J lost 4 bases. The CDR3 extends over 14 amino acids. CDR3 region: CASRRQGIIYGYTF. CDR3 nucleotide sequence: TGTGCCAGCAGAAGACAGGGGATTATCTATGGCTACACCTTC.

The chain has TRBV28 and TRBJ2-1; D uncertain. The CDR3 has 13 residues. CDR1 and CDR2 (germline): MDHEN, SYDVKM. V was shortened by 6 bases and J by 9 bases, with 15 bases between the two germline ends. The CDR3 DNA follows: TGTGCCAGCAGGGTGGGTGCTATTGGTGAGCAGTTCTTC. As protein: CASRVGAIGEQFF.

The CDR3 DNA reads TGTGCCAGCAGTTTATTGTCTAGCGGGAGGGCCTCCAATGAGCAGTTCTTC. Protein product: CASSLLSSGRASNEQFF. The genes are TRBV27 and TRBJ2-1, with TRBD2 matching 12 bases. The CDR3 runs to 17 residues. Germline-derived CDR1 and CDR2 are MNHEY and SMNVEV (reference sequence). The V segment lost 1 base and the J segment 6 bases; nucleotides outside the gene matches: 7.

V and J are TRBV18 and TRBJ2-2; D is ambiguous. The germline V and J ends were trimmed by 6 bases and 1 base, with 12 bases remaining between them. CDR3 length equals 15 residues. In germline, CDR1 is KGHSH, CDR2 LQKENI. The CDR3 is CASSSATGNTGELFF. CDR3 DNA: TGTGCCAGCTCGTCCGCGACGGGGAACACCGGGGAGCTGTTTTTT.

The chain is built from TRBV7-9 and TRBJ1-6, with D possibly TRBD1 on 5 matching bases. The CDR3 has 13 residues. Per germline, CDR1 SEHNR and CDR2 FQNEAQ (reference sequence). With 2 bases removed from V and 10 bases from J, the gap between germline ends came to 9 bases. DNA of the CDR3: TGTGCCAGCAGCTTAACCAGGGTATCACCCCTCCACTTT. Residues: CASSLTRVSPLHF.

This CDR3 is CASSRRSSGANVLTF. CDR3 DNA: TGTGCCAGCAGTAGACGGTCATCTGGGGCCAACGTCCTGACTTTC. This chain joins TRBV13 and TRBJ2-6; D is unclear. V was pared by 6 bases and J by 1 base, with 10 bases between. Germline V gene data show CDR1 as PRHDT and CDR2 as FYEKMQ (reference sequence). The CDR3 is 15 amino acids.

This clone was picked up one time. This chain links TRBV5-1 with TRBJ2-1; tentatively, D is TRBD2 (5 bases). There are 15 residues in the CDR3. Germline V gene lookup returns CDR1 SGHRS and CDR2 YFSETQ. V was pared by 0 bases and J by 9 bases, with 16 bases between. Here the CDR3 reads CASSLAPPPEGEQFF. In DNA, the CDR3 is TGCGCCAGCAGCTTGGCCCCCCCACCCGAGGGTGAGCAGTTCTTC.

The chain has TRBV5-4 and TRBJ2-2, with 12 bases matching TRBD2. The CDR3 is 18 residues long. In germline, CDR1 is SGHNT, CDR2 YYREEE (reference sequence). With V trimmed by 4 bases and J by 2 bases, 9 bases remained unmatched. CDR3 protein: CASSDPSGGASNTGELFF. The CDR3 region has the DNA TGTGCCAGCAGCGACCCTAGCGGGGGGGCTAGTAACACCGGGGAGCTGTTTTTT.